This TCR beta chain comes out of a study of blood T cell repertoires in COVID-19. As for the study in general: COVID-19 samples from acute and convalescent phases originated in the United States, Italy and Spain.

A word on this clone: A junction end diverges from the germline sequence, so it may reflect a read error.

The length of the CDR3 is 14 residues. Per germline, CDR1 SSHAT and CDR2 FNYEAQ (reference sequence). Original processing methods: Estimation of nucleated cell counts relied on the amplification of reference gene primers. Method: immunoSEQ multiplex PCR; TCRdb's copy keeps in-frame clones and lacks some. D and trimming were read from the DNA, whereas the V and J calls and clone size are those reported in that table. The data show over 40,000 clones, roughly 79% seen once. The gene calls are TRBV7-7 and TRBJ2-5; tentative D call: TRBD2 (7 bases). The clonotype comes from a human donor in a cohort sampled during active COVID-19. The sample was peripheral blood. The CDR3 loop reads CASSLGGAGETQYF. The CDR3 DNA reads TGTGCTAGCAGCTTGGGGGGGGCCGGGGAGACCCAGTACTTC.